A selection of T cell receptor beta chains follows, all from one sample in a study of T cell responses to AZD1222 COVID-19 vaccine. Profiling relied on immunoSEQ multiplex PCR, and the TCRdb table lists in-frame clones only, not all of them. The top ten hold roughly 10% of the sample, which has 150,000 to 180,000 clones, 80% to 90% seen once. Material: peripheral blood, obtained 28 days after the second AZD1222 dose. The receptors here all came from an adult who received the AZD1222 COVID-19 vaccine. CDR3s include the opening cysteine and the closing phenylalanine or tryptophan. A D gene is named only where the DNA matches it firmly. The size of a clone is reported for some rows only, either as once, few or many, or as a class for expanded clones.

abundance,v_gene,j_gene,d_gene,CDR3aa,CDR3nt
-,TRBV11-2,TRBJ2-5,TRBD2,CASSQTFGTSGSLRETQYF,TGTGCCAGCAGCCAAACCTTCGGGACTAGCGGGAGTCTTAGGGAGACCCAGTACTTC
-,TRBV6-5,TRBJ2-1,-,CAITKGKSGNEQFF,TGTGCCATCACAAAGGGGAAGTCGGGCAATGAGCAGTTCTTC
-,TRBV2,TRBJ2-3,TRBD2,CASKTGTRNTDTQYF,TGTGCCAGCAAGACCGGGACTAGGAACACAGATACGCAGTATTTT
-,TRBV11-2,TRBJ2-7,-,CASSSLFRRTRYEQYF,TGTGCCAGCAGCTCACTGTTCCGACGGACGCGCTACGAGCAGTACTTC
-,TRBV18,TRBJ1-2,TRBD1,CASSPGTGGNYGYTF,TGTGCCAGCTCACCCGGGACAGGGGGCAACTATGGCTACACCTTC
-,TRBV19,TRBJ1-2,-,CASRRNTEGTNYGYTF,TGTGCCAGTAGACGTAATACGGAGGGGACTAACTATGGCTACACCTTC
-,TRBV12-3/TRBV12-4,TRBJ2-7,-,CASSLINEQYF,TGTGCCAGCAGTTTAATCAACGAGCAGTACTTC
-,TRBV19,TRBJ2-7,-,CATQAGGSRSYEQYF,TGTGCCACCCAGGCCGGCGGTAGCAGATCCTACGAGCAGTACTTC
-,TRBV5-1,TRBJ2-1,TRBD2,CASSSLSGRAYNEQFF,TGCGCCAGCAGCTCCCTGAGCGGGAGGGCCTACAATGAGCAGTTCTTC
many,TRBV28,TRBJ1-1,-,CASSLDSYTEAFF,TGTGCCAGCAGCCTGGACAGTTACACTGAAGCTTTCTTT
-,TRBV9,TRBJ1-2,-,CASSVAGGGYTF,TGTGCCAGCAGCGTAGCCGGGGGTGGCTACACCTTC
-,TRBV7-2,TRBJ1-3,-,CASGLVSSGNTIYF,TGTGCCAGCGGATTAGTGAGCTCTGGAAACACCATATATTTT
-,TRBV5-5,TRBJ2-7,-,CASSLSPGPTYEQYF,TGTGCCAGCAGCTTGTCTCCGGGACCTACCTACGAGCAGTACTTC
once,TRBV5-1,TRBJ1-4,-,CASSLTTGNEKLFF,TGCGCCAGCAGCTTGACAACGGGGAATGAAAAACTGTTTTTT
-,TRBV10-3,TRBJ1-2,TRBD1,CAISLRDRGNYGYTF,TGTGCCATCAGCCTCCGGGACAGGGGGAACTATGGCTACACCTTC
once,TRBV5-4,TRBJ1-1,-,CASSFKGGTEAFF,TGTGCCAGCAGCTTTAAGGGTGGGACTGAAGCTTTCTTT
-,TRBV20-1,TRBJ1-5,TRBD1,CSASDRVGQPQHF,TGCAGTGCTAGTGACAGGGTAGGCCAGCCCCAGCATTTT
-,TRBV20-1,TRBJ2-7,TRBD2,CSASLAGGYEQYF,TGCAGTGCTAGTTTAGCGGGAGGGTACGAGCAGTACTTC
once,TRBV7-8,TRBJ2-5,TRBD1,CASSSTPGQLETQYF,TGTGCCAGCAGCTCAACACCGGGACAGCTAGAGACCCAGTACTTC
-,TRBV4-3,TRBJ2-1,-,CASSQVGSGYEQFF,TGCGCCAGCAGCCAAGTAGGGAGTGGCTATGAGCAGTTCTTC
-,TRBV28,TRBJ1-1,-,CASSSTGMNTEAFF,TGTGCCAGCAGTTCCACAGGAATGAACACTGAAGCTTTCTTT
-,TRBV7-3,TRBJ2-7,TRBD2,CASSPLAGGHEQYF,TGTGCCAGCAGCCCGTTAGCGGGAGGCCACGAGCAGTACTTC
-,TRBV18,TRBJ1-2,-,CASLKDGNYGYTF,TGTGCCAGCTTAAAGGACGGAAACTATGGCTACACCTTC
-,TRBV7-3,TRBJ2-1,-,CASSLEGGSTSSYNEQFF,TGTGCCAGCAGCTTAGAAGGCGGTTCTACAAGCTCCTACAATGAGCAGTTCTTC
-,TRBV28,TRBJ1-2,TRBD1,CASSLTPGGGYGYTF,TGTGCCAGCAGTTTAACCCCAGGGGGCGGCTATGGCTACACCTTC
-,TRBV18,TRBJ1-1,TRBD1,CASSPSQGEHTEAFF,TGTGCCAGCTCACCGTCACAGGGGGAACACACTGAAGCTTTCTTT
-,TRBV11-2,TRBJ2-7,TRBD2,CAAGGSSHSYEQYF,TGTGCCGCTGGCGGGAGCTCACATTCGTACGAGCAGTACTTC
-,TRBV6-2/TRBV6-3,TRBJ2-1,TRBD2,CASSRRTSGRLREQFF,TGTGCCAGCAGCCGGAGGACTAGCGGGAGGTTAAGGGAGCAGTTCTTC
-,TRBV7-9,TRBJ2-5,TRBD1,CASSLLTGPGETQYF,TGTGCCAGCAGCTTACTGACAGGGCCGGGGGAGACCCAGTACTTC
few,TRBV7-2,TRBJ1-2,-,CASSVGLQGGYTF,TGTGCCAGCAGCGTAGGATTACAGGGTGGCTACACCTTC
-,TRBV11-2,TRBJ1-1,-,CATNRGRTNTEAFF,TGTGCCACAAATAGGGGCAGAACGAACACTGAAGCTTTCTTT
once,TRBV19,TRBJ1-1,TRBD1,CASSIVRGIDIITEAFF,TGTGCCAGTAGTATAGTCAGGGGGATCGATATTATCACTGAAGCTTTCTTT
-,TRBV18,TRBJ1-3,TRBD1,CASSPGQGLSGNTIYF,TGTGCCAGCTCACCGGGACAGGGGTTATCTGGAAACACCATATATTTT
many,TRBV5-6,TRBJ1-2,TRBD1,CASSLALMRTGRKYGYTF,TGTGCCAGCAGCTTGGCCCTCATGCGGACAGGGAGGAAGTATGGCTACACCTTC
-,TRBV15,TRBJ1-5,-,CATSRVDRIDVPQHF,TGTGCCACCAGCCGAGTCGACAGGATAGACGTGCCCCAGCATTTT
-,TRBV7-9,TRBJ1-1,TRBD1,CASSLGGQGGTEAFF,TGTGCCAGCAGCTTAGGGGGACAGGGTGGCACTGAAGCTTTCTTT
-,TRBV7-2,TRBJ2-2,-,CASNILGANTGELFF,TGTGCCAGCAACATCCTAGGGGCAAACACCGGGGAGCTGTTTTTT
-,TRBV25-1,TRBJ2-7,TRBD1,CASSEWDDRAGDYEQYF,TGTGCCAGCAGTGAATGGGACGACAGGGCGGGCGACTACGAGCAGTACTTC
-,TRBV5-1,TRBJ1-1,-,CASSLVGMNTEAFF,TGCGCCAGCAGCTTGGTGGGTATGAACACTGAAGCTTTCTTT